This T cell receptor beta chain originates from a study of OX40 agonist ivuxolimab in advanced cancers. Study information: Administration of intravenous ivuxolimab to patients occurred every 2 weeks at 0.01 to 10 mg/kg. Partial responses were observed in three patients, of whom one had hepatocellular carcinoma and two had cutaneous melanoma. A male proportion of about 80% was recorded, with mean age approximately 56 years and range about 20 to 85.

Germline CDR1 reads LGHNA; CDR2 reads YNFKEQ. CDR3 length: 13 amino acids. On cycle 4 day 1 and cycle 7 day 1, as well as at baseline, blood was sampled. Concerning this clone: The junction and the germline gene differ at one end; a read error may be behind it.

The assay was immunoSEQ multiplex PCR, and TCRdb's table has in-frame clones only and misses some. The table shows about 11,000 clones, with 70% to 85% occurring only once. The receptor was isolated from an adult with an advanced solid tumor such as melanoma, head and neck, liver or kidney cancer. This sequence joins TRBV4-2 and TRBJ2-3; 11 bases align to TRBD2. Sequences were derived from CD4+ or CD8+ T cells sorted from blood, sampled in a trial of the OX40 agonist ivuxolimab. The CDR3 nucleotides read TGTGCCAGCAGCCAAGGGCTAGCGGGAGGCCTTCGATTT. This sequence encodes CASSQGLAGGLRF.